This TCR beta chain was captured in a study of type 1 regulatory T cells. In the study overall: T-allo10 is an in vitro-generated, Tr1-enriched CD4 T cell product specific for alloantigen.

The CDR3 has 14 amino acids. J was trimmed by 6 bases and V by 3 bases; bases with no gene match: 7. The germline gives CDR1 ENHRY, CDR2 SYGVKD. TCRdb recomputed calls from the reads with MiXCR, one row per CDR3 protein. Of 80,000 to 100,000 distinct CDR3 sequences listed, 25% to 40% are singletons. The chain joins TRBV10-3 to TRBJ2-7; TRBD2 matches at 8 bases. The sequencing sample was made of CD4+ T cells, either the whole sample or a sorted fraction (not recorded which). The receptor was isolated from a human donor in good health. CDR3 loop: CAISEAGDPREQYF. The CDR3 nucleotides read TGTGCCATCAGTGAAGCGGGAGACCCGCGCGAGCAGTACTTC.